This entry concerns a single T cell receptor (beta chain). The sample comes from a study of shared clonotypes between healthy human individuals. Measured with immunoSEQ multiplex PCR; TCRdb has only the in-frame clones, and not every one. The table includes about 1 million clones, around 76% detected once. Specimen: memory CD4+ T cells sorted from blood. Subset of the sample: CD45RA-negative fraction. The source is a man between 18 and 29 years old in good health.

The CDR3 DNA is TGTGCCAGCTCACCCGGGGTAGGGGAAAAACTGTTTTTT. Translated: CASSPGVGEKLFF. The chain combines TRBV18 with TRBJ1-4, with D unresolved. Trimming removed 3 bases at V and 8 bases at J, with 10 bases between. The CDR3 sequence is 13 residues long. The germline V gene encodes CDR1 KGHSH and CDR2 LQKENI.